Listed here are 19 T cell receptor beta chains from one sample, sequenced in a study of T cell changes during pregnancy in multiple sclerosis. Using immunoSEQ multiplex PCR, the repertoire was profiled, and TCRdb retains in-frame clones only, with some absent. The data show around 80,000 clones, nearly 95% seen once. The material was peripheral blood, obtained in the second trimester of pregnancy. The receptors stem from a female donor with multiple sclerosis, enrolled in a pregnancy study.

V is TRBV4-1 and J is TRBJ1-4; no definite D call. Trimming left V 3 bases short and J 5 bases short, with 13 bases between. Germline CDR1 and CDR2: MGHRA and YSYEKL. The CDR3 runs 15 residues. For the CDR3, the DNA is TGCGCCAGCAGCCAGGAAGGACTGCCCAATGAAAAACTGTTTTTT. It yields the protein CASSQEGLPNEKLFF.

The chain uses TRBV6-1 and TRBJ2-3; TRBD2 is a possible D gene (5 bases). The CDR3 is 13 amino acids. V lost 2 bases and J lost 6, with 9 bases in between. CDR1 is MNHNS, CDR2 SASEGT, per germline. The CDR3 nucleotides are TGTGCCAGCAGTGAATTGAGGAGGGATACGCAGTATTTT. Protein: CASSELRRDTQYF.

V gene TRBV25-1 combines with J gene TRBJ1-1; D gene unclear. This CDR3 is built from 13 residues. Germline V gene data show CDR1 as MGHDK and CDR2 as SYGVNS. V was shortened by 2 bases and J by 8 bases, with 12 bases between the two germline ends. CDR3 bases: TGTGCCAGCAGTGAACCCCTACGCCTCGAAGCTTTCTTT. Translating gives CASSEPLRLEAFF.

This sequence joins TRBV2 and TRBJ2-3, with 13 bases that match TRBD2. CDR1 is SNHLY, CDR2 FYNNEI, per germline. The CDR3 is made up of 16 amino acids. V dropped 8 bases and J dropped 5; count of bases not matched to a gene: 10. CDR3 sequence: CASPGLAGEEGDTQYF. Here the CDR3 DNA reads TGTGCCAGCCCCGGACTAGCGGGAGAAGAGGGAGATACGCAGTATTTT.

The rearrangement links TRBV2 to TRBJ2-1; D unresolved. The CDR3 extends over 13 amino acids. CDR1 SNHLY and CDR2 FYNNEI come from the germline V gene. The V end was cut by 8 bases, the J end by 0 bases, with 8 bases between. As DNA, the CDR3 is TGTGCCAGCCGGAGCTCCTCCTACAATGAGCAGTTCTTC. This encodes CASRSSSYNEQFF. Combining the CDR3 with reference TRBV2 and TRBJ2-1 gives the whole variable domain EPEVTQTPSHQVTQMGQEVILRCVPISNHLYFYWYRQILGQKVEFLVSFYNNEISEKSEIFDDQFSVERPDGSNFTLKIRSTKLEDSAMYFCASRSSSYNEQFFGPGTRLTVL.

This chain joins TRBV19 and TRBJ1-2, with D possibly TRBD1 on 5 matching bases. The CDR3 runs to 13 residues. The germline V gene encodes CDR1 LNHDA and CDR2 SQIVND (reference sequence). The V end was cut by 7 bases, the J end by 7 bases, with 16 bases between. CDR3 sequence reads: CASTPGGAGGYTF. CDR3 nucleotide sequence: TGTGCCAGTACCCCGGGCGGGGCTGGTGGCTACACCTTC.

The chain carries TRBV6-1 and TRBJ2-5, with D perhaps TRBD1 (7 bases). Germline V CDR1 and CDR2: MNHNS, SASEGT. The CDR3 sequence is 16 residues long. V was trimmed by 4 bases and J by 5 bases, leaving 20 bases between them. The CDR3 coding sequence is TGTGCCAGCAGTGCGCGGGACAGATGGGGGGTGGAGACCCAGTACTTC. This sequence encodes CASSARDRWGVETQYF.

V gene TRBV5-4 combines with J gene TRBJ2-3; 9 bases agree with TRBD1. The CDR3 totals 12 residues. Germline CDR1 and CDR2: SGHNT and YYREEE (reference sequence). The V segment lost 4 bases and the J segment 13 bases; nucleotides outside the gene matches: 7. The CDR3 protein is CASSPGTGSKYF. In nucleotides, the CDR3 is TGTGCCAGCAGCCCTGGGACAGGGTCAAAGTATTTT.

The CDR3 DNA reads TGCGCCAGCAGCAAAAACCCACTAGCGGGAGAAGGCGAGCAGTACTTC. It encodes CASSKNPLAGEGEQYF. This chain links TRBV5-1 with TRBJ2-7; 11 bases agree with TRBD2. This CDR3 is built from 16 residues. The germline V gene has CDR1 SGHRS and CDR2 YFSETQ. Unmatched junction bases numbered 12, after V lost 4 bases and J lost 6 bases. The complete variable domain, with remaining parts taken from reference TRBV5-1 and TRBJ2-7, reads KAGVTQTPRYLIKTRGQQVTLSCSPISGHRSVSWYQQTPGQGLQFLFEYFSETQRNKGNFPGRFSGRQFSNSRSEMNVSTLELGDSALYLCASSKNPLAGEGEQYFGPGTRLTVT.

This chain links TRBV4-1 with TRBJ2-1, with TRBD1 matching 7 bases. Germline V gives CDR1 MGHRA, CDR2 YSYEKL. This CDR3 contains 13 residues. Trimming removed 4 bases from V and 10 bases from J; junction bases left unmatched: 7. The CDR3 spells CASSRDPGQEQFF. DNA for the CDR3: TGCGCCAGCAGCCGGGATCCGGGACAGGAGCAGTTCTTC.

CDR3 in DNA: TGTGCCAGCAGCCCCAGGACTAGCGGAGGCATGGGTGCTAGCACAGATACGCAGTATTTT. As protein: CASSPRTSGGMGASTDTQYF. The J gene is TRBJ2-3, the V gene TRBV7-3; 10 bases match TRBD2. This CDR3 spans 20 amino acids. The J segment lost 0 bases and the V segment lost 5 bases, leaving 17 bases of the junction unmatched. The germline V gene encodes CDR1 SGHTA and CDR2 FQGTGA. Variable domain in full (rest from reference TRBV7-3 and TRBJ2-3): GAGVSQTPSNKVTEKGKYVELRCDPISGHTALYWYRQSLGQGPEFLIYFQGTGAADDSGLPNDRFFAVRPEGSVSTLKIQRTERGDSAVYLCASSPRTSGGMGASTDTQYFGPGTRLTVL.

This chain joins TRBV5-1 and TRBJ2-7; D perhaps matches TRBD1 (6 bases). The CDR3 contains 15 residues. V lost 0 bases to trimming and J lost 4 bases, with 14 bases between them. In germline, CDR1 is SGHRS, CDR2 YFSETQ. This CDR3 reads CASSLASGAVYEQYF. CDR3 DNA: TGCGCCAGCAGCTTGGCCTCAGGGGCCGTTTACGAGCAGTACTTC.

This chain connects TRBV27 to TRBJ2-1; TRBD2 matches 10 bases. The CDR3 is made up of 14 amino acids. Trimming cost V 2 bases and J 10 bases; bases outside gene matches: 5. Germline V gene data show CDR1 as MNHEY and CDR2 as SMNVEV (reference sequence). Here the CDR3 reads CASSLHSSGREQFF. The CDR3 coding sequence is TGTGCCAGCAGTTTACATTCTAGCGGGAGAGAGCAGTTCTTC.

The V gene is TRBV13, the J gene TRBJ1-2; TRBD1 aligns across 7 bases. The germline V gene has CDR1 PRHDT and CDR2 FYEKMQ (reference sequence). The CDR3 length is 15 residues. Trimming removed 5 bases from V and 6 bases from J; junction bases left unmatched: 12. CDR3 region: CASSTSPTGFDGYTF. The CDR3 coding sequence is TGTGCCAGCAGCACTAGTCCGACAGGGTTCGATGGCTACACCTTC. The full variable domain, rest sourced from reference TRBV13 and TRBJ1-2, is AAGVIQSPRHLIKEKRETATLKCYPIPRHDTVYWYQQGPGQDPQFLISFYEKMQSDKGSIPDRFSAQQFSDYHSELNMSSLELGDSALYFCASSTSPTGFDGYTFGSGTRLTVV.

The rearrangement links TRBV4-1 to TRBJ2-7; possible D gene TRBD2, 6 bases. Per the germline V gene, CDR1 is MGHRA and CDR2 is YSYEKL. The CDR3 is 16 residues long. Trimming removed 1 base from V and 3 bases from J, with 16 bases in between. The CDR3 nucleotides read TGCGCCAGCAGCCAAGGCGCTGGCGGGACTCTCTACGAGCAGTACTTC. Its protein product is CASSQGAGGTLYEQYF.

V is TRBV10-2 and J is TRBJ2-7; 11 bases map to TRBD2. The germline CDR1 and CDR2 sequences are WSHSY and SAAADI. V gave up 6 bases and J gave up 3 bases; unmatched junction bases: 7. The CDR3 is 15 residues long. CDR3 nucleotide sequence: TGCGCCAGCAGGTCAACCGGGACTAGCGGCTACGAGCAGTACTTC. It codes for CASRSTGTSGYEQYF.

V usage is TRBV5-4 and J usage is TRBJ1-2; perhaps TRBD1 as D (5 bases). The ends were cut back, 4 bases at V and 4 bases at J, with 14 bases in the middle. The CDR3 covers 14 residues. Germline V gives CDR1 SGHNT, CDR2 YYREEE (reference sequence). The CDR3 region is CASSLDDSTYGYTF. Written as DNA, the CDR3 is TGTGCCAGCAGCCTTGACGACAGTACCTATGGCTACACCTTC.

The chain recombines TRBV28 with TRBJ2-7; 11 nucleotides align to TRBD1. The V segment lost 6 bases and the J segment 5 bases; nucleotides outside the gene matches: 9. The CDR3 loop spans 15 amino acids. Germline CDR1 reads MDHEN; CDR2 reads SYDVKM. CDR3 sequence (DNA): TGTGCCAGCAGACAAGGGGGGACAGGGGGGAACGAGCAGTACTTC. Its protein product is CASRQGGTGGNEQYF.

The genes are TRBV28 and TRBJ1-2, with 9 bases identical to TRBD1. From germline, CDR1 is MDHEN and CDR2 SYDVKM. CDR3 length equals 14 residues. J lost 6 bases, V lost 6 bases, and 8 bases had no gene match. The CDR3 DNA is TGTGCCAGCAGCTTCCGGGACAGGGTAGATGGCTACACCTTC. This gives the protein CASSFRDRVDGYTF.